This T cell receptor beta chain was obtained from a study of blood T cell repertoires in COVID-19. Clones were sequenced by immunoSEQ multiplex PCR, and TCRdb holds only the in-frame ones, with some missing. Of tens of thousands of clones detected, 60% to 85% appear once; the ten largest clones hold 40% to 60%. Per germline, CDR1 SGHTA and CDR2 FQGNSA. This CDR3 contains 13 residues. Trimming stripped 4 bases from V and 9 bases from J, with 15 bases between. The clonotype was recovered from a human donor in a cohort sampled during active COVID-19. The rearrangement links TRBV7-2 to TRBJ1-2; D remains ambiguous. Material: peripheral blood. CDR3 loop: CASSSSGVWCYTF. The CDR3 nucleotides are TGTGCCAGCAGCTCGTCCGGGGTTTGGTGCTACACCTTC. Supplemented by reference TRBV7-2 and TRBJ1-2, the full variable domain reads GAGVSQSPSNKVTEKGKDVELRCDPISGHTALYWYRQSLGQGLEFLIYFQGNSAPDKSGLPSDRFSAERTGGSVSTLTIQRTQQEDSAVYLCASSSSGVWCYTFGSGTRLTVV.